Each of the 20 T cell receptor beta chains below was sequenced from the same sample in a study of T cells in Graves' hyperthyroidism and ophthalmopathy. TCR beta CDR3 regions were amplified from RNA. RT-PCR in the first round (using the HTBI primer set) targeted the TCR CDR3. TCRdb reprocessed the multiplex PCR reads via MiXCR and lists one record per CDR3 protein. The sample carries some 550,000 distinct CDR3 sequences, under 25% recorded once. The sequenced sample was blood. These receptors all come from a man younger than 35 with Graves' hyperthyroidism.

The CDR3 nucleotides are TGTGCCAGCAGTTACGCTAAAGTGGACGGGTCGGCCGGGGAGCTGTTTTTT. Protein sequence: CASSYAKVDGSAGELFF. The chain joins TRBV6-2 or TRBV6-3 to TRBJ2-2, with D unresolved. The length of the CDR3 is 17 residues. Looked up from germline, CDR1 is MNHEY and CDR2 is SVGEGT. V dropped 2 bases and J dropped 6 bases, with 19 bases sitting between them.

This clonotype was detected ten times or more. The V gene is TRBV2, the J gene TRBJ2-3, with 7 bases that match TRBD2. This CDR3 has 15 amino acids. Unmatched junction bases numbered 6, after V lost 4 bases and J lost 2 bases. Per germline, CDR1 SNHLY and CDR2 FYNNEI. CDR3 loop: CASSGQRGITDTQYF. CDR3 nucleotides: TGTGCCAGCAGTGGGCAGCGGGGAATCACAGATACGCAGTATTTT. The whole variable domain, filled in from reference TRBV2 and TRBJ2-3, reads EPEVTQTPSHQVTQMGQEVILRCVPISNHLYFYWYRQILGQKVEFLVSFYNNEISEKSEIFDDQFSVERPDGSNFTLKIRSTKLEDSAMYFCASSGQRGITDTQYFGPGTRLTVL.

In this sample, this clonotype turned up many times. The genes are TRBV20-1 and TRBJ2-7; D is undetermined. The CDR3 sequence is 14 residues long. Germline V gene data show CDR1 as DFQATT and CDR2 as SNEGSKA (reference sequence). Trimming cost V 3 bases and J 7 bases, with 19 bases left between them. CDR3 nucleotide sequence: TGCAGTGCTAGGGACGGGCTCCCGGACGGGGAGCAGTACTTC. Its protein product is CSARDGLPDGEQYF.

The sample holds many counts of this clonotype. CDR3 DNA sequence: TGCGCCAGCAGCTCGGGACAGGACACTAGCTACTATGGCTACACCTTC. Residues: CASSSGQDTSYYGYTF. This chain joins TRBV5-1 and TRBJ1-2, with 8 bases identical to TRBD1. After removal of 3 bases from V and 3 bases from J, the junction contained 10 bases not matched to a gene. CDR1 SGHRS and CDR2 YFSETQ come from the germline V gene. The CDR3 extends over 16 amino acids.

Ten or more counts support this clonotype. J is TRBJ1-3 and V is TRBV6-1, with TRBD1 identical over 7 bases. V lost 6 bases to trimming and J lost 1 base; unmatched junction nucleotides: 3. Germline V gene data show CDR1 as MNHNS and CDR2 as SASEGT. CDR3 length equals 14 residues. The CDR3 loop reads CASRRTGSGNTIYF. The CDR3 nucleotides read TGTGCCAGCAGAAGGACAGGTTCTGGAAACACCATATATTTT.

This sequence joins TRBV6-1 and TRBJ1-2, with TRBD1 as a possible D gene (5 bases). The CDR3 contains 12 residues. V was trimmed by 6 bases and J by 8 bases, leaving 13 bases between them. In germline, CDR1 is MNHNS, CDR2 SASEGT. Written as DNA, the CDR3 is TGTGCCAGCAGGGCAGGGATGGCGGGCTACACCTTC. Translation gives CASRAGMAGYTF.

The genes are TRBV18 and TRBJ2-5; D ambiguous. The V end was cut by 0 bases, the J end by 0 bases, with 11 bases between. The germline V gene encodes CDR1 KGHSH and CDR2 LQKENI. This CDR3 has 16 amino acids. CDR3 sequence (DNA): TGTGCCAGCTCACCACCGCGACAAATTTACCAAGAGACCCAGTACTTC. This encodes CASSPPRQIYQETQYF.

This clonotype has only a few counts. This chain links TRBV2 with TRBJ2-6; D is possibly TRBD1 (6 bases). Germline CDR1 is SNHLY and CDR2 is FYNNEI. CDR3 length equals 15 residues. V lost 3 bases, J lost 3 bases, and 9 bases lay in between. As DNA, the CDR3 is TGTGCCAGCAGTGAGAGCAGGGGTGGGGCCAACGTCCTGACTTTC. Its translation: CASSESRGGANVLTF.

This clonotype showed up many times. This chain links TRBV27 with TRBJ1-2; 10 bases map to TRBD1. This CDR3 spans 15 amino acids. The J segment lost 8 bases and the V segment lost 5 bases, leaving 11 bases of the junction unmatched. Per the germline V gene, CDR1 is MNHEY and CDR2 is SMNVEV (reference sequence). The CDR3 sequence is CASSPTTGGNEGYTF. In DNA form, the CDR3 reads TGTGCCAGCAGTCCAACGACAGGGGGCAACGAGGGCTACACCTTC.

This clonotype has more than one count but fewer than ten. CDR3 sequence (DNA): TGTGCCAGCAGCTTGGTATTATTAGGGAACACTGAAGCTTTCTTT. It specifies CASSLVLLGNTEAFF. The rearrangement uses TRBV5-5 and TRBJ1-1; D not resolved. Germline V lookup: CDR1 SGHKS, CDR2 YYEKEE (reference sequence). The length of the CDR3 is 15 residues. Trimming took off 0 bases at V and 1 base at J, with 10 bases between the two ends.

This clonotype was observed a single time. The chain carries TRBV5-1 and TRBJ1-2, with 9 bases identical to TRBD1. CDR3 length: 15 amino acids. V gave up 6 bases and J gave up 8 bases; unmatched junction bases: 14. From germline, CDR1 is SGHRS and CDR2 YFSETQ. CDR3 loop: CASNPGTGPLRGYTF. The CDR3 DNA is TGCGCCAGCAATCCCGGGACAGGGCCCCTTCGGGGCTACACCTTC.

This chain links TRBV27 with TRBJ2-1, with D maybe TRBD2 (5 bases). From germline, CDR1 is MNHEY and CDR2 SMNVEV (reference sequence). V was cut by 4 bases and J by 8 bases, with 12 bases left in between. There are 13 residues in the CDR3. The CDR3 loop reads CASSSPGWDEQFF. The CDR3 coding sequence is TGTGCCAGCAGTTCCCCGGGGTGGGATGAGCAGTTCTTC.

There are many counts of this clonotype. The rearrangement links TRBV2 to TRBJ1-3; no firm D call. The V end lost 8 bases, the J end lost 8 bases, and 13 bases lay between the germline ends. The CDR3 loop spans 12 amino acids. CDR1 SNHLY and CDR2 FYNNEI come from the germline V gene. Here the CDR3 DNA reads TGTGCCAGCGGGCAGACCGGGTACACCATATATTTT. Its protein is CASGQTGYTIYF.

This clonotype was counted at least ten times. V gene TRBV6-2 or TRBV6-3 combines with J gene TRBJ2-2, with D uncertain. The V and J ends lost 2 bases and 3 bases respectively, with 7 bases between them. Germline CDR1 and CDR2: MNHEY and SVGEGT. This CDR3 has 14 amino acids. DNA of the CDR3: TGTGCCAGCAGTTACGTGGGGTACACCGGGGAGCTGTTTTTT. It encodes CASSYVGYTGELFF.

For the CDR3, the DNA is TGTGCCAGCAGCGTCCGGGACTACCAATATCACGAGCAGTACTTC. This sequence encodes CASSVRDYQYHEQYF. V and J are TRBV5-6 and TRBJ2-7; 7 positions match TRBD2. Germline assignment: CDR1 SGHDT and CDR2 YYEEEE. CDR3 length: 15 residues. V was clipped by 4 bases and J by 5 bases; unmatched bases: 12.

This clonotype showed up many times. The rearrangement links TRBV11-2 to TRBJ2-2; TRBD1 aligns across 7 bases. There are 17 residues in the CDR3. After removal of 0 bases from V and 2 bases from J, the junction contained 6 bases not matched to a gene. The V gene's germline CDR1 is SGHAT and CDR2 FQNNGV. DNA for the CDR3: TGTGCCAGCAGCTTAGACCCCGGGACAGTAAACACCGGGGAGCTGTTTTTT. Translation gives CASSLDPGTVNTGELFF.

The rearrangement links TRBV12-3 or TRBV12-4 to TRBJ2-5; either TRBD1 or TRBD2 may supply D (5 bases each). The CDR3 contains 15 residues. Trimming stripped 0 bases from V and 5 bases from J, with 13 bases between. DNA of the CDR3: TGTGCCAGCAGTTTAGCGGGGCATGAGGGGGAGACCCAGTACTTC. Its protein product is CASSLAGHEGETQYF.

The chain has TRBV6-1 and TRBJ1-2; no firm D call. Germline CDR1 reads MNHNS; CDR2 reads SASEGT. Trimming pared 7 bases from V and 0 bases from J, leaving 12 bases between. This CDR3 has 14 residues. Written as DNA, the CDR3 is TGTGCCAGCACGAATGGGCCCACTAACTATGGCTACACCTTC. Protein product: CASTNGPTNYGYTF.

This clonotype was recorded many times. This chain connects TRBV6-5 to TRBJ2-7, with 7 bases identical to TRBD2. CDR3 length: 14 residues. The junction had 3 bases not matched to a gene; V was cut back by 2 bases and J by 2 bases. CDR1 MNHEY and CDR2 SVGAGI come from the germline V gene. CDR3 nucleotides: TGTGCCAGCAGTTACCCGGGGAGGGCCTACGAGCAGTACTTC. It yields the protein CASSYPGRAYEQYF.

The sample holds many counts of this clonotype. The V call is TRBV7-9, the J call TRBJ1-1, with a weak D call TRBD1 (5 bases). Trimming removed 4 bases at V and 2 bases at J, with 14 bases between. Germline CDR1 SEHNR, CDR2 FQNEAQ (reference sequence). CDR3 size: 15 residues. The CDR3 is CASSYPGRKNTEAFF. The CDR3 bases are TGTGCCAGCAGCTACCCGGGACGGAAAAACACTGAAGCTTTCTTT.